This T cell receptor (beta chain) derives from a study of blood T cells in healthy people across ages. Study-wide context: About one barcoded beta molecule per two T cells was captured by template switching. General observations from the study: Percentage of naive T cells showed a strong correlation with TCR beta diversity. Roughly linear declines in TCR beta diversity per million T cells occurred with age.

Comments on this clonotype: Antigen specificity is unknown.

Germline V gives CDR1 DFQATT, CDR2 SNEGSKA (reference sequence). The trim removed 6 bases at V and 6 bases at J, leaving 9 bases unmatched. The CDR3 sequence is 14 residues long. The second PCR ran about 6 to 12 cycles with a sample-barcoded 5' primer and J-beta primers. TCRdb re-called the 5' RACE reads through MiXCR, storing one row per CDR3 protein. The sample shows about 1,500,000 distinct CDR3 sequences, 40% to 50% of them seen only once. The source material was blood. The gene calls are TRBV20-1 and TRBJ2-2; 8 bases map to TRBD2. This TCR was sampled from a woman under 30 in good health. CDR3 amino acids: CSATSGFSAGELFF. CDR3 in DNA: TGCAGTGCAACTAGCGGATTTTCTGCCGGGGAGCTGTTTTTT.